Each of the 14 T cell receptor beta chains below was sequenced from the same sample in a study of memory CD4+ T cells and cytomegalovirus serostatus. Here immunoSEQ multiplex PCR was the method, and the copy in TCRdb shows in-frame clones only, minus some. The repertoire has under 80,000 clones, roughly four fifths of them found once; the top ten carry about 1%. Single viable CD3+CD4+CD8-CD45RO+ cells were sorted as the memory CD4+ T cells. Sequences were obtained from memory CD4+ T cells from blood. These TCRs come from an adult in good health and CMV-seronegative.

This clone has a single count. The V call is TRBV7-9, the J call TRBJ2-2; possibly TRBD1 for D (8 bases). The CDR3 extends over 15 amino acids. Per germline, CDR1 SEHNR and CDR2 FQNEAQ (reference sequence). Trimming removed 5 bases at V and 4 bases at J, with 14 bases between. The CDR3 DNA reads as TGTGCCAGCAGCGCACAGGGGGGGGTCACCGGGGAGCTGTTTTTT. It specifies CASSAQGGVTGELFF.

Regarding this clone: The sample contains more than one DNA sequence encoding this CDR3. The V and J genes are TRBV7-2 and TRBJ1-1, with D possibly matching TRBD1 (6 bases). V shed 5 bases and J shed 2 bases, with 12 bases lying between them. The germline V gene has CDR1 SGHTA and CDR2 FQGNSA. The CDR3 contains 14 residues. The CDR3 region has the DNA TGTGCCAGCAGCCTAGGGGGGTTCAACACTGAAGCTTTCTTT. Amino acid sequence: CASSLGGFNTEAFF.

The rearrangement joins TRBV7-3 to TRBJ1-6, with 11 bases identical to TRBD1. This CDR3 is 16 amino acids long. The germline V gene has CDR1 SGHTA and CDR2 FQGTGA. Trimming removed 5 bases from V and 10 bases from J; junction bases left unmatched: 10. CDR3 region: CASSRTGGALSSPLHF. The CDR3 nucleotides are TGTGCCAGCAGCAGGACAGGGGGCGCTTTGTCATCACCCCTCCACTTT.

This chain joins TRBV7-9 and TRBJ2-3; 7 bases are shared with TRBD1. With V trimmed by 5 bases and J by 3 bases, 2 bases remained unmatched. The CDR3 is 13 residues long. The germline V gene has CDR1 SEHNR and CDR2 FQNEAQ (reference sequence). The CDR3 spells CASSRRGTDTQYF. Here the CDR3 DNA reads TGTGCCAGCAGCCGCAGGGGGACAGATACGCAGTATTTT.

In this sample, this clone turned up a few times. The rearrangement joins TRBV5-1 to TRBJ2-3, with unresolved D. This CDR3 spans 12 amino acids. Germline-derived CDR1 and CDR2 are SGHRS and YFSETQ. Trimming left V 0 bases short and J 4 bases short, with 3 bases between. The CDR3 protein is CASSLGSDTQYF. CDR3 in DNA: TGCGCCAGCAGCTTGGGGTCAGATACGCAGTATTTT. Full variable domain (missing parts from reference TRBV5-1 and TRBJ2-3): KAGVTQTPRYLIKTRGQQVTLSCSPISGHRSVSWYQQTPGQGLQFLFEYFSETQRNKGNFPGRFSGRQFSNSRSEMNVSTLELGDSALYLCASSLGSDTQYFGPGTRLTVL.

The chain has TRBV19 and TRBJ1-2, with 9 bases lining up with TRBD1. The germline CDR1 and CDR2 sequences are LNHDA and SQIVND (reference sequence). The CDR3 runs to 16 residues. The V and J ends lost 0 bases and 8 bases, in that order; junction bases with no gene match: 10. The CDR3 loop reads CASSIDRPGQGKGYTF. DNA of the CDR3: TGTGCCAGTAGTATAGATCGGCCGGGACAGGGCAAGGGCTACACCTTC.

The chain employs TRBV9 and TRBJ2-1; 11 positions agree with TRBD1. This CDR3 contains 18 residues. Germline trimming cut 3 bases from V and 7 bases from J; bases unmatched to any gene: 15. CDR1 and CDR2 (germline): SGDLS, YYNGEE. In nucleotides, the CDR3 is TGTGCCAGCAGCGCCCTTAGCGGACAGGGGGCGCGAATGAATGAGCAGTTCTTC. It yields the protein CASSALSGQGARMNEQFF.

This clone was picked up a small number of times. V usage is TRBV7-3 and J usage is TRBJ1-6; 12 bases line up with TRBD1. V dropped 3 bases and J dropped 1; count of bases not matched to a gene: 7. CDR3 length equals 19 residues. Per the germline V gene, CDR1 is SGHTA and CDR2 is FQGTGA. CDR3 sequence reads: CASSLRGTGGESYNSPLHF. In DNA form, the CDR3 reads TGTGCCAGCAGCTTGCGGGGGACAGGGGGCGAGTCCTATAATTCACCCCTCCACTTT.

This chain uses TRBV2 with TRBJ2-3, with TRBD2 matching 8 bases. Losses at the gene ends were 6 bases for V and 6 bases for J; bases not matched to a gene: 11. The CDR3 loop spans 15 amino acids. Germline CDR1 is SNHLY and CDR2 is FYNNEI. The CDR3 here is CASRVSRGASDTQYF. Here the CDR3 DNA reads TGTGCCAGCAGAGTCTCGCGGGGGGCCTCGGATACGCAGTATTTT.

The chain couples TRBV11-2 to TRBJ2-1, with 13 positions matching TRBD2. This CDR3 is built from 18 residues. Germline CDR1 and CDR2: SGHAT and FQNNGV. The junction had 5 bases not matched to a gene; V was cut back by 1 base and J by 2 bases. CDR3 in amino acids: CASSLGTSGRSAYNEQFF. DNA of the CDR3: TGTGCCAGCAGCTTAGGGACTAGCGGGAGAAGTGCCTACAATGAGCAGTTCTTC.

CDR3 region: CAWSPLTYGYTF. The CDR3 nucleotides read TGTGCCTGGAGCCCACTTACTTATGGCTACACCTTC. The V call is TRBV30, the J call TRBJ1-2; D remains unclear. The germline V and J ends were trimmed by 3 bases and 5 bases, with 10 bases remaining between them. Germline loops: CDR1 GTSNPN, CDR2 SVGIG (reference sequence). The CDR3 covers 12 residues.

This chain uses TRBV6-1 with TRBJ1-5; perhaps TRBD1 as D (5 bases). The V and J ends lost 1 base and 7 bases respectively, with 11 bases between them. CDR3 size: 14 residues. CDR1 and CDR2 from the germline V gene are MNHNS and SASEGT. This CDR3 reads CASSEVQGRQPQHF. The CDR3 nucleotides read TGTGCCAGCAGTGAAGTGCAGGGAAGGCAGCCCCAGCATTTT.

This clone has a count of ten or more. The chain is built from TRBV5-6 and TRBJ2-5; D call uncertain. V was cut by 7 bases and J by 5 bases, with 12 bases left in between. CDR1 and CDR2 from the germline V gene are SGHDT and YYEEEE. CDR3 length: 12 amino acids. CDR3: CASAIQRETQYF. DNA for the CDR3: TGTGCCAGCGCGATACAGAGGGAGACCCAGTACTTC.

This sequence joins TRBV25-1 and TRBJ1-1; D remains unclear. V was shortened by 6 bases and J by 1 base, with 12 bases between the two germline ends. The CDR3 loop spans 14 amino acids. The germline CDR1 and CDR2 sequences are MGHDK and SYGVNS. For the CDR3, the DNA is TGTGCCAGCAGGAGAACCGGCCCGAACACTGAAGCTTTCTTT. Its translation is CASRRTGPNTEAFF.